These 8 T cell receptor beta chains share one sample of origin, sequenced in a study of T cells in Graves' hyperthyroidism and ophthalmopathy. Template material for amplifying TCR beta CDR3 regions consisted of RNA transcripts. RT-PCR in the first round (using the HTBI primer set) targeted the TCR CDR3. TCRdb redid the calling of the multiplex PCR reads with MiXCR, one entry per CDR3 protein. Here the sample spans a few hundred thousand distinct CDR3 sequences, over 20% being singletons. The specimen was blood. The receptors here all came from a man younger than 40 with Graves' ophthalmopathy.

V gene TRBV7-2 combines with J gene TRBJ2-7; 10 nucleotides match TRBD2. The V and J ends lost 7 bases and 6 bases, in that order; junction bases with no gene match: 6. The CDR3 runs 13 residues. Germline CDR1 and CDR2: SGHTA and FQGNSA. CDR3 sequence reads: CASNKASGSEQYF. CDR3 bases: TGTGCCAGCAACAAAGCTAGCGGGAGCGAGCAGTACTTC. The complete variable domain, with remaining parts taken from reference TRBV7-2 and TRBJ2-7, reads GAGVSQSPSNKVTEKGKDVELRCDPISGHTALYWYRQSLGQGLEFLIYFQGNSAPDKSGLPSDRFSAERTGGSVSTLTIQRTQQEDSAVYLCASNKASGSEQYFGPGTRLTVT.

V gene TRBV3-1 combines with J gene TRBJ1-1; D gene unclear. The length of the CDR3 is 14 residues. From germline, CDR1 is LGHDT and CDR2 YNNKEL (reference sequence). V shed 1 base and J shed 7 bases, with 13 bases lying between them. This chain's CDR3 is CASSQAEYEGEAFF. CDR3 in DNA: TGTGCCAGCAGCCAAGCGGAGTACGAAGGTGAAGCTTTCTTT.

The genes are TRBV5-1 and TRBJ1-1, with TRBD1 matching 7 bases. Unmatched junction bases numbered 3, after V lost 4 bases and J lost 0 bases. CDR1 and CDR2 from the germline V gene are SGHRS and YFSETQ. The CDR3 has 14 residues. The CDR3 protein is CASSGTEMNTEAFF. For the CDR3, the DNA is TGCGCCAGCAGCGGGACAGAAATGAACACTGAAGCTTTCTTT.

V and J are TRBV19 and TRBJ2-5; 7 positions agree with TRBD1. This CDR3 is built from 16 residues. Looked up from germline, CDR1 is LNHDA and CDR2 is SQIVND (reference sequence). Losses at the gene ends were 3 bases for V and 2 bases for J; bases not matched to a gene: 9. CDR3 region: CASSIGQEVGQETQYF. CDR3 in DNA: TGTGCCAGTAGTATCGGACAGGAGGTTGGGCAAGAGACCCAGTACTTC.

This clonotype came up a few times. The gene calls are TRBV6-1 and TRBJ1-2, with 7 bases lining up with TRBD1. The CDR3 loop spans 14 amino acids. V shed 2 bases, J shed 7 bases, and the junction held 7 bases outside the gene matches. CDR1 is MNHNS, CDR2 SASEGT, per germline. In nucleotides, the CDR3 is TGTGCCAGCAGTGAACAGAAGACAGGGTTTGGCTACACCTTC. It encodes CASSEQKTGFGYTF.

This clonotype was detected a few times. This chain links TRBV20-1 with TRBJ2-3; unclear D gene. Germline V lookup: CDR1 DFQATT, CDR2 SNEGSKA (reference sequence). Trimming left V 0 bases short and J 2 bases short, with 6 bases between. The CDR3 totals 13 residues. CDR3 DNA: TGCAGTGCTAGAGATCTACCCACAGATACGCAGTATTTT. Translating it yields CSARDLPTDTQYF.

This clonotype occurred a few times. The chain uses TRBV13 and TRBJ2-1; 13 positions match TRBD2. Germline assignment: CDR1 PRHDT and CDR2 FYEKMQ (reference sequence). This CDR3 is 19 amino acids long. V lost 1 base to trimming and J lost 8 bases; unmatched junction nucleotides: 14. The CDR3 bases are TGTGCCAGCAGCTTAGTCAGATCGCCGGGACTAGCGGGAAGGGATGAGCAGTTCTTC. It yields the protein CASSLVRSPGLAGRDEQFF.

This clonotype appeared many times. The chain joins TRBV9 to TRBJ2-5, with 8 bases fitting TRBD1. V shed 3 bases, J shed 2 bases, and the junction held 3 bases outside the gene matches. The germline CDR1 and CDR2 sequences are SGDLS and YYNGEE. The CDR3 sequence is 14 residues long. Written as DNA, the CDR3 is TGTGCCAGCAGCGCTGACAGGGGACAAGAGACCCAGTACTTC. It encodes CASSADRGQETQYF.